Listed here are 30 T cell receptor beta chains from one sample, sequenced in a study of T-cell reconstitution after alpha-beta-depleted transplantation in children. Unique molecular identifiers were incorporated into the prepared TCRbeta library. MiXCR was run by TCRdb on the PCR reads, yielding one entry per CDR3 protein. This repertoire shows 700,000 or so distinct CDR3 sequences, approximately 14% found once; its top ten account for 0.79%. The sequences come from PBMCs, collected before TCRalphabeta/CD19-depleted stem cell transplant. The receptors come from a girl aged 2-15 years with congenital amegakaryocytic thrombocytopenia, due to receive a stem cell transplant.

This clonotype has ten or more counts. The chain combines TRBV5-1 with TRBJ2-1; 11 bases are shared with TRBD2. Unmatched junction bases numbered 6, after V lost 3 bases and J lost 7 bases. This CDR3 has 15 residues. Germline CDR1 and CDR2: SGHRS and YFSETQ. The CDR3 region is CASSSGLAETNEQFF. The CDR3 nucleotides are TGCGCCAGCAGCTCGGGACTAGCGGAAACTAATGAGCAGTTCTTC. Drawing the rest from reference TRBV5-1 and TRBJ2-1, the complete variable domain is KAGVTQTPRYLIKTRGQQVTLSCSPISGHRSVSWYQQTPGQGLQFLFEYFSETQRNKGNFPGRFSGRQFSNSRSEMNVSTLELGDSALYLCASSSGLAETNEQFFGPGTRLTVL.

This clonotype was seen at least ten times. The rearrangement uses TRBV7-8 and TRBJ2-2; D may be TRBD2 (5 bases). With 5 bases removed from V and 3 bases from J, the gap between germline ends came to 10 bases. Germline assignment: CDR1 SGHVS and CDR2 FQNEAQ. The CDR3 is made up of 14 amino acids. The CDR3 region is CASSPDLYTGELFF. CDR3 nucleotide sequence: TGTGCCAGCAGCCCGGACTTATACACCGGGGAGCTGTTTTTT.

The chain links TRBV28 to TRBJ2-7, with D uncertain. Germline values: CDR1 MDHEN, CDR2 SYDVKM. V lost 5 bases and J lost 3, with 11 bases in between. The length of the CDR3 is 13 residues. The CDR3 here is CASSPLDDYEQYF. DNA for the CDR3: TGTGCCAGCAGTCCTCTGGACGACTACGAGCAGTACTTC.

This clonotype was seen many times. This CDR3 is CASRHYVGQREQYF. The CDR3 region has the DNA TGTGCCAGCAGACACTATGTGGGTCAACGCGAGCAGTACTTC. V usage is TRBV6-1 and J usage is TRBJ2-7; D gene ambiguous. Germline V gene lookup returns CDR1 MNHNS and CDR2 SASEGT. V gave up 6 bases and J gave up 6 bases, with 18 bases separating them. CDR3 length: 14 amino acids.

This clonotype turned up a few times. The chain combines TRBV20-1 with TRBJ1-5; 9 nucleotides line up with TRBD1. The CDR3 is 14 amino acids. V lost 0 bases and J lost 7; bases outside the gene matches: 4. Per the germline V gene, CDR1 is DFQATT and CDR2 is SNEGSKA (reference sequence). As DNA, the CDR3 is TGCAGTGCTAGAGACGACAGGGGGTACCAGCCCCAGCATTTT. Protein sequence: CSARDDRGYQPQHF.

This clonotype was seen at least ten times. V is TRBV7-3 and J is TRBJ1-2; 8 nucleotides line up with TRBD1. Trimming at V came to 2 bases and at J to 8 bases, leaving 10 bases not matched to a gene. The CDR3 consists of 15 residues. CDR1 is SGHTA, CDR2 FQGTGA, per germline. Here the CDR3 DNA reads TGTGCCAGCAGCTTATTTCAGGGGGCACCTTGGGGCTACACCTTC. It is translated as CASSLFQGAPWGYTF. Full variable domain (missing parts from reference TRBV7-3 and TRBJ1-2): GAGVSQTPSNKVTEKGKYVELRCDPISGHTALYWYRQSLGQGPEFLIYFQGTGAADDSGLPNDRFFAVRPEGSVSTLKIQRTERGDSAVYLCASSLFQGAPWGYTFGSGTRLTVV.

This clonotype was observed at least ten times. The V and J genes are TRBV7-9 and TRBJ2-1; 10 bases are a match to TRBD2. Germline assignment: CDR1 SEHNR and CDR2 FQNEAQ (reference sequence). The CDR3 is 15 amino acids. Trimming removed 2 bases from V and 5 bases from J; junction bases left unmatched: 3. CDR3 region: CASSLILAGDNEQFF. The CDR3 nucleotides read TGTGCCAGCAGCTTAATCCTAGCGGGAGACAATGAGCAGTTCTTC.

This clonotype showed up just a few times. The rearrangement joins TRBV6-1 to TRBJ1-3; D is perhaps TRBD1 (6 bases). CDR1 MNHNS and CDR2 SASEGT come from the germline V gene. V was cut by 5 bases and J by 4 bases, with 15 bases left in between. The CDR3 loop spans 15 amino acids. The CDR3, as DNA: TGTGCCAGCAGTCAAGGGGGAGTCGGAGGAAACACCATATATTTT. Residues: CASSQGGVGGNTIYF.

This clonotype came up many times. The rearrangement links TRBV20-1 to TRBJ2-5; D is unresolved. CDR3 length: 14 amino acids. V was pared by 0 bases and J by 6 bases, with 14 bases between. CDR1 is DFQATT and CDR2 is SNEGSKA in the germline V gene (reference sequence). CDR3 loop: CSARESTAFQTQYF. The CDR3 coding sequence is TGCAGTGCTAGAGAGTCGACTGCCTTTCAGACCCAGTACTTC.

The chain joins TRBV5-1 to TRBJ2-2, with D unclear. V shed 6 bases and J shed 4 bases, with 13 bases lying between them. Germline V gene lookup returns CDR1 SGHRS and CDR2 YFSETQ. The CDR3 is made up of 14 amino acids. CDR3 residues: CASTKIPGTGELFF. DNA of the CDR3: TGCGCCAGCACGAAAATTCCGGGCACCGGGGAGCTGTTTTTT.

This rearrangement joins TRBV5-1 to TRBJ2-7, with 9 bases aligning to TRBD1. The CDR3 is made up of 15 amino acids. Germline V CDR1 and CDR2: SGHRS, YFSETQ. The V and J ends lost 4 bases and 3 bases, in that order; junction bases with no gene match: 8. The CDR3 is CASSGGQGIYYEQYF. In DNA form, the CDR3 reads TGCGCCAGCAGCGGGGGACAGGGAATTTACTACGAGCAGTACTTC.

This clonotype came up many times. The rearrangement links TRBV11-2 to TRBJ2-1; 12 bases map to TRBD2. Trimming removed 5 bases from V and 0 bases from J; junction bases left unmatched: 8. CDR1 is SGHAT and CDR2 is FQNNGV in the germline V gene. CDR3 length equals 18 residues. CDR3 region: CASSPKGLAGSSYNEQFF. The CDR3 DNA sequence: TGTGCCAGCAGCCCGAAGGGACTAGCGGGCAGCTCCTACAATGAGCAGTTCTTC.

The chain is built from TRBV5-1 and TRBJ1-1; 8 nucleotides align to TRBD1. CDR3 size: 17 residues. Trimming took 3 bases from V and 5 from J; bases not matched to a gene: 15. The germline CDR1 and CDR2 sequences are SGHRS and YFSETQ. The CDR3 loop reads CASSSDPGQAQGTEAFF. In DNA form, the CDR3 reads TGCGCCAGCAGCTCGGATCCGGGACAGGCACAAGGTACTGAAGCTTTCTTT.

Turning to this clonotype: This could be a read error, since a much larger clone is one nucleotide away. This chain joins TRBV29-1 and TRBJ2-7, with unresolved D. The germline V gene has CDR1 SQVTM and CDR2 ANQGSEA. The CDR3 length is 11 residues. Here the CDR3 reads CSVDTGYEPYF. The CDR3, as DNA: TGCAGCGTTGACACGGGCTACGAGCCGTACTTC.

This clonotype was seen at least ten times. The chain has TRBV20-1 and TRBJ2-4; weak D call: TRBD1 (6 bases). V gave up 4 bases and J gave up 5 bases, with 12 bases separating them. The CDR3 loop spans 13 amino acids. The germline CDR1 and CDR2 sequences are DFQATT and SNEGSKA (reference sequence). The CDR3 nucleotides read TGCAGTGCTAAGGACAGCCGGCAAAACATTCAGTACTTC. It yields the protein CSAKDSRQNIQYF.

The rearrangement uses TRBV5-1 and TRBJ2-1; 11 nucleotides line up with TRBD1. This CDR3 spans 16 amino acids. Germline trimming cut 0 bases from V and 12 bases from J; bases unmatched to any gene: 11. Germline assignment: CDR1 SGHRS and CDR2 YFSETQ. The CDR3 DNA is TGCGCCAGCAGCTTGGTAGGGGGACAGGGGGACCAAACGCAGTTCTTC. It yields the protein CASSLVGGQGDQTQFF.

This clonotype has a count of ten or more. The chain joins TRBV7-2 to TRBJ2-5; TRBD1 is a possible D gene (6 bases). In germline, CDR1 is SGHTA, CDR2 FQGNSA. With 2 bases removed from V and 5 bases from J, the gap between germline ends came to 18 bases. CDR3 length: 16 residues. CDR3 sequence reads: CASSLQPGQTKETQYF. The CDR3 DNA is TGTGCCAGCAGCTTACAGCCCGGACAGACCAAGGAGACCCAGTACTTC.

Only a few counts were recorded for this clonotype. This sequence joins TRBV20-1 and TRBJ2-7; tentatively, D is TRBD2 (5 bases). The CDR3 extends over 12 amino acids. In germline, CDR1 is DFQATT, CDR2 SNEGSKA (reference sequence). V lost 5 bases and J 5 bases, leaving 13 bases between the germline ends. This CDR3 reads CSALLALHEQYF. The CDR3 DNA sequence: TGCAGTGCTTTGCTAGCACTCCACGAGCAGTACTTC.

This clonotype came up many times. A junction boundary mismatches the germline segment, possibly from a read error. V and J are TRBV20-1 and TRBJ2-1; 8 positions agree with TRBD2. The length of the CDR3 is 16 residues. Germline V gene data show CDR1 as DFQATT and CDR2 as SNEGSKA (reference sequence). The CDR3 protein is CSAFEPPGLGYDEQFF. DNA of the CDR3: TGCAGTGCCTTCGAACCTCCGGGACTAGGCTACGATGAGCAGTTCTTC.

The chain recombines TRBV11-2 with TRBJ2-1; TRBD2 matches 11 bases. The V segment lost 6 bases and the J segment 8 bases; nucleotides outside the gene matches: 9. The germline gives CDR1 SGHAT, CDR2 FQNNGV. The CDR3 has 15 amino acids. The CDR3, as DNA: TGTGCCAGCAGAAGCACTAGCGGGAGTAAGCATGAGCAGTTCTTC. It codes for CASRSTSGSKHEQFF. Full variable domain (outside the CDR3, taken from reference TRBV11-2 and TRBJ2-1): EAGVAQSPRYKIIEKRQSVAFWCNPISGHATLYWYQQILGQGPKLLIQFQNNGVVDDSQLPKDRFSAERLKGVDSTLKIQPAKLEDSAVYLCASRSTSGSKHEQFFGPGTRLTVL.

The genes are TRBV5-1 and TRBJ2-7; 11 nucleotides match TRBD2. V lost 7 bases to trimming and J lost 2 bases; unmatched junction nucleotides: 8. Germline CDR1 reads SGHRS; CDR2 reads YFSETQ. This CDR3 contains 15 residues. The CDR3 region has the DNA TGCGCCAGCGGCCAAACTAGCGGGGGAACCTACGAGCAGTACTTC. It specifies CASGQTSGGTYEQYF.

This clonotype occurred a few times. The chain links TRBV7-8 to TRBJ2-3, with 9 bases identical to TRBD2. The CDR3 covers 17 residues. Losses at the gene ends were 1 base for V and 2 bases for J; bases not matched to a gene: 7. Germline values: CDR1 SGHVS, CDR2 FQNEAQ. The CDR3 spells CASSLDLLAGYTDTQYF. The CDR3 nucleotides are TGTGCCAGCAGCTTAGATCTCCTAGCGGGATACACAGATACGCAGTATTTT.

This clonotype has more than one count but fewer than ten. The rearrangement links TRBV12-3 or TRBV12-4 to TRBJ2-5; either TRBD1 or TRBD2 may fit D (6 bases each). V lost 2 bases, J lost 4 bases, and 14 bases lay in between. The CDR3 is 15 amino acids. CDR3 DNA sequence: TGTGCCAGCAGTTTACCGGGGGCGATCGGAGAGACCCAGTACTTC. It codes for CASSLPGAIGETQYF.

A few counts support this clonotype. The V gene is TRBV5-1, the J gene TRBJ1-5, with no clear D. Trimming shortened V by 3 bases and J by 6 bases, and 10 bases separated the two germline ends. The CDR3 is made up of 13 amino acids. CDR1 is SGHRS and CDR2 is YFSETQ in the germline V gene. This CDR3 is CASSSYVGQPQHF. The CDR3 bases are TGCGCCAGCAGCTCATATGTAGGTCAGCCCCAGCATTTT.

With respect to this clonotype: One junction end disagrees with the germline gene, perhaps due to a read error. The chain recombines TRBV15 with TRBJ1-5, with TRBD1 identical over 8 bases. The CDR3 contains 19 residues. Germline lookup yields CDR1 LNHNV and CDR2 YYDKDF (reference sequence). CDR3 protein: CATSRDRKQDRGGNQPQRF. CDR3 in DNA: TGTGCCACCAGCAGAGATCGGAAGCAAGACAGGGGTGGCAATCAGCCCCAGCGTTTT.

In this sample, this clonotype turned up many times. This rearrangement joins TRBV28 to TRBJ1-6, with unresolved D. Looked up from germline, CDR1 is MDHEN and CDR2 is SYDVKM. The length of the CDR3 is 15 residues. V gave up 6 bases and J gave up 0 bases, with 9 bases separating them. The CDR3 here is CASRIGLSYNSPLHF. The DNA of the CDR3 is TGTGCCAGCAGAATTGGTCTCTCCTATAATTCACCCCTCCACTTT.

The chain combines TRBV7-2 with TRBJ1-2; 7 nucleotides match TRBD1. CDR1 is SGHTA and CDR2 is FQGNSA in the germline V gene. The J segment lost 5 bases and the V segment lost 5 bases, leaving 11 bases of the junction unmatched. The CDR3 is made up of 15 amino acids. The CDR3 bases are TGTGCCAGCAGCCTACTCGTCCAGGGGGTATATGGCTACACCTTC. The encoded protein is CASSLLVQGVYGYTF.

The chain links TRBV4-2 to TRBJ2-7; no definite D call. The V end was cut by 3 bases, the J end by 5 bases, with 20 bases between. The CDR3 loop spans 16 amino acids. CDR1 LGHNA and CDR2 YNFKEQ come from the germline V gene. In DNA form, the CDR3 reads TGTGCCAGCAGCCAGCCAACGCGACCCAAGGTGGACGAGCAGTACTTC. Translation: CASSQPTRPKVDEQYF.

The CDR3 region is CASSPAGLAGGKRYEQYF. The CDR3 nucleotides read TGTGCCAGCAGTCCGGCAGGGCTAGCGGGAGGTAAGCGGTACGAGCAGTACTTC. V gene TRBV28 combines with J gene TRBJ2-7, with 11 bases that match TRBD2. The CDR3 loop spans 18 amino acids. Trimming removed 5 bases from V and 4 bases from J; junction bases left unmatched: 16. Looked up from germline, CDR1 is MDHEN and CDR2 is SYDVKM.

A few counts support this clonotype. The rearrangement links TRBV15 to TRBJ1-5; D gene ambiguous. The ends were cut back, 0 bases at V and 6 bases at J, with 15 bases in the middle. The germline CDR1 and CDR2 sequences are LNHNV and YYDKDF (reference sequence). The CDR3 runs 16 residues. This chain's CDR3 is CATSRDRGGFSQPQHF. CDR3 nucleotides: TGTGCCACCAGCAGAGATCGCGGAGGGTTCTCTCAGCCCCAGCATTTT.